The rows below give T cell receptor beta chains drawn from one sample of a study of radiotherapy plus CTLA-4 blockade in lung cancer. Using immunoSEQ multiplex PCR, the repertoire was profiled, and TCRdb retains in-frame clones only, with some absent. The sample records about 83,000 clones, roughly 79% being singletons. The material was peripheral blood, obtained from a patient treated with radiotherapy plus ipilimumab. The origin of the receptors is a human donor with non-small cell lung cancer who had a partial response to radiotherapy plus ipilimumab. Some clones in this sample may be carry-over from other donors' samples. Each CDR3 is given with its conserved first and last residue.

V gene | CDR3 protein
TRBV7-3 | CASSPGTSGSGTDTQYF
TRBV7-9 | CASSLATGGDEQYF
TRBV18 | CASSLGQVKYGYTF
TRBV2 | CASRPDRNNEQFF
TRBV14 | CASSQPGQASGANVLTF
TRBV5-1 | CASSLDSSGANVLTF
TRBV18 | CASSPRAGNTEAFF
TRBV11-2 | CASSPGTSGYNEQFF
TRBV28 | CASTLRPNSGNTIYF
TRBV27 | CASSRGLAGDTGELFF
TRBV7-9 | CASSRDDQPQHF
TRBV19 | CASSPRRGPSTDTQYF
TRBV18 | CASSPRQHEKLFF
TRBV11-3 | CASSMGQVNTGELFF
TRBV19 | CASSILGGTDTQYF
TRBV10-1 | CASSDAGQGNEQFF
TRBV28 | CASTPTGGAGRPQHF
TRBV10-2 | CASSESGRGGGDTQYF
TRBV13 | CASSIMTAYNEQFF
TRBV7-3 | CASSPGLAGNNEQFF
TRBV5-1 | CASSRGGSEGYNEQFF
TRBV5-5 | CASSFGHDQETQYF
TRBV29-1 | CSAISGANTGELFF
TRBV28 | CASRPKTTVIQLNTGELFF
TRBV30 | CAWLPTGLGELFF
TRBV7-6 | CASSGTSGISGEQFF